Listed below are T cell receptor beta chains from one sample, sequenced in a study of T-cell memory formation after mild COVID-19. TCRdb reanalysed the 5' RACE reads using MiXCR and keeps one entry per CDR3 protein. The sample includes 400,000 to 500,000 distinct CDR3 sequences, around 20% seen only once; the top ten take approximately 8.4%. Material for sequencing was PBMCs or a T cell subset sorted from them (not recorded which). These receptors were collected from an adult woman who had mild COVID-19 (a few samples of this study predate the infection). Cell type and time point are not known. Each CDR3 is given with its conserved first and last residue. A D gene is named only where the DNA matches it firmly. Only part of the rows carry a size: once, few, many, or a class if the clone is expanded.

V,J,D,size,DNA,CDR3
TRBV19,TRBJ1-1,NA,few,TGTGCCAGTAGTATAGGCTCGGGCACTGAAGCTTTCTTT,CASSIGSGTEAFF
TRBV7-8,TRBJ1-1,NA,few,TGTGCCAGCAGCTTATCCAGGGCAGGCACTGAAGCTTTCTTT,CASSLSRAGTEAFF
TRBV7-9,TRBJ1-2,NA,NA,TGTGCCAGCATCCCGTCGGGAGCACGGGCCTACACCTTC,CASIPSGARAYTF
TRBV15,TRBJ1-2,TRBD1,few,TGTGCCACCAGCGACCCCTCAGGGGGCGTAAGGACGGAATACACCTTC,CATSDPSGGVRTEYTF
TRBV4-2,TRBJ2-2,TRBD2,few,TGTGCCAGCAGCCAAGGAGCGGGGGACACCGGGGAGCTGTTTTTT,CASSQGAGDTGELFF
TRBV20-1,TRBJ2-3,NA,NA,TGCAGTGCTAGTCCTGGGGCCACAGATACGCAGTATTTT,CSASPGATDTQYF
TRBV5-6,TRBJ1-1,NA,few,TGTGCCAGCAGCTTGGAGCAGGCGCCTGAAGCTTTCTTT,CASSLEQAPEAFF
TRBV5-6,TRBJ2-6,NA,few,TGTGCCAGCAGCTTGGACAGCCTCGTCCTGACTTTC,CASSLDSLVLTF
TRBV2,TRBJ1-6,TRBD1,few,TGTGCCAGCACAGACAGGGAGGTTTCACCCCTCCACTTT,CASTDREVSPLHF
TRBV12-3/TRBV12-4,TRBJ1-2,NA,few,TGTGCCAGCAGTTTAGCCCTGGGAGGGCACACCTTC,CASSLALGGHTF
TRBV24-1,TRBJ2-2,TRBD1,NA,TGTGCCACCAGTGATACTCCACAGGGGACCACCGGGGAGCTGTTTTTT,CATSDTPQGTTGELFF
TRBV20-1,TRBJ2-7,NA,NA,TGCAGTGCTAGTCCAGGGGGAGGGAGCGAGCAGTACTTC,CSASPGGGSEQYF
TRBV4-1,TRBJ1-1,NA,NA,TGCGCCAGCAGCCAAGACATCCAGTTACGTGCTTTCTTT,CASSQDIQLRAFF
TRBV12-3/TRBV12-4,TRBJ2-7,TRBD2,many,TGTGCCAGCAGTTTCACTAGCGGGTACGAGCAGTACTTC,CASSFTSGYEQYF
TRBV5-1,TRBJ2-7,NA,NA,TGCGCCAGCGGGAGAGCCGGGCTCGGCGAGCAGTACTTC,CASGRAGLGEQYF
TRBV7-2,TRBJ1-1,NA,NA,TGTGCCAGCAGCTTAGAAAGTGGGACCACTGAAGCTTTCTTT,CASSLESGTTEAFF
TRBV21-1,TRBJ2-3,NA,few,TGTGCCAGCAGCTTGGCTCCGGGACCAACGGGGACAGATACGCAGTATTTT,CASSLAPGPTGTDTQYF
TRBV4-1,TRBJ1-1,TRBD1,NA,TGCGCCAGCAGCCAAGGAGACAGGGTAAACACTGAAGCTTTCTTT,CASSQGDRVNTEAFF
TRBV2,TRBJ2-1,NA,few,TGTGCCAGTACTAGATCCAATGAGCAGTTCTTC,CASTRSNEQFF
TRBV9,TRBJ1-2,TRBD1,NA,TGTGCCAGCAGCGTAGAAGAAAGGGGACAGTATGGCTACACCTTC,CASSVEERGQYGYTF
TRBV12-3/TRBV12-4,TRBJ1-2,TRBD1,once,TGTGCCAGCAGCCTTAGACAGGGAGGGTCCTATGGCTACACCTTC,CASSLRQGGSYGYTF
TRBV20-1,TRBJ2-7,NA,many,TGCAGTGCTAGAGGCGCCTACGAGCAGTACTTC,CSARGAYEQYF
TRBV29-1,TRBJ2-1,TRBD2,few,TGCAGCGTCCAAGAGCGGGAGGCCTACAATGAGCAGTTCTTC,CSVQEREAYNEQFF
TRBV12-3/TRBV12-4,TRBJ1-5,NA,NA,TGTGCCAGCAGCCCCCCCCAAAATCAGCCCCAGCATTTT,CASSPPQNQPQHF
TRBV29-1,TRBJ2-7,NA,few,TGCAGCGTTAATGACGGGGTGTACGAGCAGTACTTC,CSVNDGVYEQYF
TRBV11-2,TRBJ1-1,NA,NA,TGTGCCAGCAGCCCCTCACAGGTTTTGGGCACTGAAGCTTTCTTT,CASSPSQVLGTEAFF
TRBV7-2,TRBJ2-3,NA,NA,TGTGCCAGCAGCCCTTGGGCTGCTAGCACAGATACGCAGTATTTT,CASSPWAASTDTQYF
TRBV27,TRBJ1-1,NA,few,TGTGCCAGCAGTTTATCGCCGGGAATGAACACTGAAGCTTTCTTT,CASSLSPGMNTEAFF
TRBV24-1,TRBJ2-3,NA,NA,TGTGCCACCAGTGGTACAGGGTTCGACCGCCGCACAGATACGCAGTATTTT,CATSGTGFDRRTDTQYF
TRBV5-1,TRBJ1-1,TRBD1,NA,TGCGCCAGCAGCGCTACAGGGGCCTACGCTCGGGGTGAAGCTTTCTTT,CASSATGAYARGEAFF
TRBV7-9,TRBJ2-5,NA,few,TGTGCCAGCAGCTTCGGGCAGGGTCTACCCCAAGAGACCCAGTACTTC,CASSFGQGLPQETQYF
TRBV30,TRBJ1-1,NA,few,TGTGCCTGGGTGGTTGGGGCTTGGAGCACTGAAGCTTTCTTT,CAWVVGAWSTEAFF
TRBV20-1,TRBJ1-3,NA,few,TGCAGTGCCTCCTCCTTAACTGGAAACACCATATATTTT,CSASSLTGNTIYF
TRBV29-1,TRBJ1-2,NA,NA,TGCAGCGCTAAAACAGGGAACTATGGCTACACCTTC,CSAKTGNYGYTF
TRBV2,TRBJ2-5,TRBD1,NA,TGTGCCAGCAGTGTCTGGGACAGAGAAGAGACCCAGTACTTC,CASSVWDREETQYF
TRBV7-2,TRBJ1-6,NA,many,TGTGCCAGCAGCCCCGGTGCTTATAATTCACCCCTCCACTTT,CASSPGAYNSPLHF
TRBV6-2/TRBV6-3,TRBJ1-3,NA,NA,TGTGCCAGCTCCAATCGCCGGGACACACTCTCTGGAAACACCATATATTTT,CASSNRRDTLSGNTIYF
TRBV7-2,TRBJ2-2,NA,many,TGTGCCAGCAGCTTGAAAATCGGGGGCCCCTCGAACACCGGGGAGCTGTTTTTT,CASSLKIGGPSNTGELFF
TRBV7-6,TRBJ1-1,NA,NA,TGTGCCAGCAGCTTTGACGCCGACGCCCGAGGGATCACTGAAGCTTTCTTT,CASSFDADARGITEAFF
TRBV20-1,TRBJ1-2,NA,NA,TGCAGTGCTAGAGATGACCCCTCTCATGGCTACACCTTC,CSARDDPSHGYTF
TRBV7-9,TRBJ2-7,NA,NA,TGTGCCAGCAGCGTTGAGGACGGAGTAAGGAAGCAGTACTTC,CASSVEDGVRKQYF
TRBV7-9,TRBJ2-3,NA,few,TGTGCCAGCAGCTTAGCCCGGCAACGCACAGATACGCAGTATTTT,CASSLARQRTDTQYF
TRBV12-3/TRBV12-4,TRBJ2-2,TRBD1,NA,TGTGCCAGCAGCCAGACGATTGGACAGGGGGGCACCGGGGAGCTGTTTTTT,CASSQTIGQGGTGELFF
TRBV18,TRBJ2-3,NA,NA,TGTGCCAGCTCACCACCGTATATTCGGGCAGGGACAGATACGCAGTATTTT,CASSPPYIRAGTDTQYF
TRBV20-1,TRBJ2-2,NA,few,TGCAGTGCTAGCGGGACCAACACCGGGGAGCTGTTTTTT,CSASGTNTGELFF
TRBV5-1,TRBJ1-1,TRBD1,NA,TGCGCCAGCAGCAACGGACAGGGAAACACTGAAGCTTTCTTT,CASSNGQGNTEAFF
TRBV5-1,TRBJ2-1,TRBD2,few,TGCGCCAGCAGCCTGCGGACTAGCGCCTACAATGAGCAGTTCTTC,CASSLRTSAYNEQFF
TRBV2,TRBJ2-3,TRBD2,many,TGTGCCAGCAGCGGGACTAGCGGGACAGATACGCAGTATTTT,CASSGTSGTDTQYF
TRBV18,TRBJ2-5,TRBD2,NA,TGTGCCAGCTCCACCGGGACTAGCGGGAGTGGCCAAGAGACCCAGTACTTC,CASSTGTSGSGQETQYF
TRBV20-1,TRBJ1-1,NA,NA,TGCAGTGCTAGCCGGGGAGGGACTGAAGCTTTCTTT,CSASRGGTEAFF
TRBV10-3,TRBJ2-7,TRBD1,NA,TGTGCCATCAGTACACTGGGCCAGGGGGTTTACGAGCAGTACTTC,CAISTLGQGVYEQYF
TRBV12-3/TRBV12-4,TRBJ2-3,NA,many,TGTGCCAGCAGCTTTCAGGGCACAGATACGCAGTATTTT,CASSFQGTDTQYF
TRBV9,TRBJ2-6,TRBD1,many,TGTGCCAGCAGCCTACAGGGGGCCGGGGCCAACGTCCTGACTTTC,CASSLQGAGANVLTF
TRBV12-3/TRBV12-4,TRBJ1-1,NA,NA,TGTGCCAGCAGTCCCTCACGACAGCACACTGAAGCTTTCTTT,CASSPSRQHTEAFF
TRBV18,TRBJ1-3,TRBD1,few,TGTGCCAGCTCACCCCCAGGGGGCCCGGACACCATATATTTT,CASSPPGGPDTIYF
TRBV5-1,TRBJ1-2,NA,NA,TGCGCCAGCAGCTTGGGCGCTGGTTGGGGCTACACCTTC,CASSLGAGWGYTF
TRBV4-1,TRBJ1-1,NA,NA,TGCGCCAGCAGCCCGAGAAGGGACACTGAAGCTTTCTTT,CASSPRRDTEAFF
TRBV18,TRBJ2-5,NA,NA,TGTGCCAGCTCACCAGTGGCTACTATACAAGAGACCCAGTACTTC,CASSPVATIQETQYF